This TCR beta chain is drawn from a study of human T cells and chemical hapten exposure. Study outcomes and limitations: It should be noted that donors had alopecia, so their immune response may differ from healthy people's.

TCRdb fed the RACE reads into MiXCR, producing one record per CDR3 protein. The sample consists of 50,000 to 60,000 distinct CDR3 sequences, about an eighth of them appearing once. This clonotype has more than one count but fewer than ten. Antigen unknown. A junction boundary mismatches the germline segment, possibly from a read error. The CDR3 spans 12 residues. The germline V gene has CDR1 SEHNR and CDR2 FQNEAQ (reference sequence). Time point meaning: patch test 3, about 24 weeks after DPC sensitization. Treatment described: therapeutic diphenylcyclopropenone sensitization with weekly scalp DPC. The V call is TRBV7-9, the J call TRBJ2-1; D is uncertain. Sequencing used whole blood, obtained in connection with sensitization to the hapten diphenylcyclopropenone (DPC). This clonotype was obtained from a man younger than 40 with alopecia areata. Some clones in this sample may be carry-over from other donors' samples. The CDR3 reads CASSSSLGSSYF. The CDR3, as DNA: TGTGCCAGCAGCTCTTCCTTGGGATCTTCGTACTTC.